One sample yielded the 32 T cell receptor beta chains listed below, sequenced in a study of control samples from healthy donors and cancer patients. The assay was immunoSEQ multiplex PCR, and TCRdb's table has in-frame clones only and misses some. The sample records around 100,000 clones, roughly 92% being singletons. The sequencing sample was made of blood. These receptor sequences come from a human donor in good health. The donor label of this sample is uncertain.

The sample holds a few counts of this clone. The chain links TRBV15 to TRBJ1-3; TRBD1 aligns across 8 bases. V was pared by 4 bases and J by 4 bases, with 6 bases of the junction left unmatched. Looked up from germline, CDR1 is LNHNV and CDR2 is YYDKDF (reference sequence). The CDR3 consists of 15 residues. CDR3 nucleotide sequence: TGTGCCACCAGCAAGATTGGACAGGGAGGAAACACCATATATTTT. Its protein product is CATSKIGQGGNTIYF.

The CDR3 bases are TGTGCCAGCAGCTTAGGGGGGGGAGACGCTACAGATACGCAGTATTTT. This gives the protein CASSLGGGDATDTQYF. The V and J genes are TRBV7-2 and TRBJ2-3, with TRBD2 identical over 7 bases. The CDR3 spans 16 residues. Germline V CDR1 and CDR2: SGHTA, FQGNSA. The V segment lost 1 base and the J segment 3 bases; nucleotides outside the gene matches: 7.

V is TRBV3-1 (or the pseudogene TRBV3-2) and J is TRBJ1-1, with D unresolved. CDR3 length: 14 residues. Germline assignment: CDR1 LGHDT and CDR2 YNNKEL (reference sequence). V lost 0 bases to trimming and J lost 3 bases, with 8 bases between them. CDR3 bases: TGTGCCAGCAGCCAAGAGAAATACTACACTGAAGCTTTCTTT. Protein product: CASSQEKYYTEAFF.

The rearrangement uses TRBV9 and TRBJ2-2; 8 nucleotides agree with TRBD2. This CDR3 has 18 amino acids. In germline, CDR1 is SGDLS, CDR2 YYNGEE. V gave up 4 bases and J gave up 3 bases; unmatched junction bases: 14. The CDR3 coding sequence is TGTGCCAGCAGCCCCCGTGGACAGCGGGGGTGGGACACCGGGGAGCTGTTTTTT. Translated, it gives CASSPRGQRGWDTGELFF.

The V gene is TRBV9, the J gene TRBJ1-1; a weak D match, TRBD1 (6 bases). Germline lookup yields CDR1 SGDLS and CDR2 YYNGEE. This CDR3 spans 13 amino acids. The V end was cut by 4 bases, the J end by 6 bases, with 13 bases between. In DNA form, the CDR3 reads TGTGCCAGCAGCCCTGCCGGGACACCTGAAGCTTTCTTT. This codes for CASSPAGTPEAFF.

This clone was observed a single time. V and J are TRBV5-8 and TRBJ1-1; 8 positions agree with TRBD1. CDR3 size: 15 residues. Germline CDR1 SGHTS, CDR2 YDEGEE. Unmatched junction bases numbered 2, after V lost 0 bases and J lost 1 base. DNA of the CDR3: TGTGCCAGCAGCTTGGGAGGGACAGGGAACACTGAAGCTTTCTTT. Protein product: CASSLGGTGNTEAFF.

The gene calls are TRBV18 and TRBJ2-7, with D possibly matching TRBD2 (6 bases). Germline V gene sequence: CDR1 KGHSH, CDR2 LQKENI. The CDR3 is 13 residues long. The V end lost 6 bases, the J end lost 7 bases, and 16 bases lay between the germline ends. The CDR3 region is CASSPSSVREQYF. The CDR3 nucleotides read TGTGCCAGCTCGCCATCTAGCGTTAGGGAGCAGTACTTC. Full variable domain (rest looked up from reference TRBV18 and TRBJ2-7): NAGVMQNPRHLVRRRGQEARLRCSPMKGHSHVYWYRQLPEEGLKFMVYLQKENIIDESGMPKERFSAEFPKEGPSILRIQQVVRGDSAAYFCASSPSSVREQYFGPGTRLTVT.

The gene calls are TRBV5-1 and TRBJ2-2; D tentatively reads TRBD1 or TRBD2 (6 bases each). Trimming removed 9 bases at V and 3 bases at J, with 12 bases between. In germline, CDR1 is SGHRS, CDR2 YFSETQ. CDR3 length equals 13 residues. The CDR3 loop reads CATAGGYTGELFF. CDR3 DNA sequence: TGCGCCACCGCCGGGGGCTACACCGGGGAGCTGTTTTTT.

The V gene is TRBV6-5, the J gene TRBJ1-1; unclear D gene. The CDR3 contains 14 residues. Germline CDR1 MNHEY, CDR2 SVGAGI. V lost 2 bases and J 5 bases, leaving 12 bases between the germline ends. For the CDR3, the DNA is TGTGCCAGCAGTTACATGGGGTCGGGTACTGAAGCTTTCTTT. It encodes CASSYMGSGTEAFF.

This chain connects TRBV5-1 to TRBJ1-1; D gene uncertain. The ends were cut back, 6 bases at V and 1 base at J, with 13 bases in the middle. Germline-derived CDR1 and CDR2 are SGHRS and YFSETQ. This CDR3 has 14 amino acids. CDR3 sequence: CASTTPEGNTEAFF. DNA of the CDR3: TGCGCCAGCACAACTCCGGAGGGGAACACTGAAGCTTTCTTT.

The chain links TRBV18 to TRBJ1-3; the match to TRBD1 covers 7 bases. Germline CDR1 reads KGHSH; CDR2 reads LQKENI. V lost 4 bases to trimming and J lost 0 bases; unmatched junction nucleotides: 12. The CDR3 length is 18 residues. The chain's CDR3 is CASSQNHRGLSSGNTIYF. CDR3 sequence (DNA): TGTGCCAGCTCACAGAACCACAGGGGACTGAGCTCTGGAAACACCATATATTTT.

This clone occurred once. This chain uses TRBV19 with TRBJ2-5; perhaps TRBD1 as D (5 bases). CDR3 length equals 15 residues. The V end lost 6 bases, the J end lost 2 bases, and 16 bases lay between the germline ends. Per the germline V gene, CDR1 is LNHDA and CDR2 is SQIVND (reference sequence). The CDR3 loop is CASSWGSEAQETQYF. Written as DNA, the CDR3 is TGTGCCAGTAGCTGGGGCTCCGAAGCTCAAGAGACCCAGTACTTC.

The chain couples TRBV6-5 to TRBJ1-1; D call uncertain. V gave up 10 bases and J gave up 0 bases, with 15 bases separating them. This CDR3 region has 14 residues. The germline gives CDR1 MNHEY, CDR2 SVGAGI. The CDR3 sequence: CATRVSMLNTEAFF. CDR3 nucleotide sequence: TGTGCCACCCGGGTATCGATGCTGAACACTGAAGCTTTCTTT.

This clone was recorded once. V and J are TRBV7-2 and TRBJ2-3; TRBD1 agrees at 9 bases. V lost 1 base to trimming and J lost 7 bases; unmatched junction nucleotides: 12. CDR3 length equals 17 residues. Germline loops: CDR1 SGHTA, CDR2 FQGNSA. This CDR3 reads CASSLDTGGWVYNTQYF. CDR3 DNA sequence: TGTGCCAGCAGCTTAGATACAGGGGGCTGGGTATATAATACGCAGTATTTT.

V usage is TRBV11-2 and J usage is TRBJ2-3, with 7 bases aligning to TRBD2. The V segment lost 2 bases and the J segment 1 base; nucleotides outside the gene matches: 6. The CDR3 extends over 16 amino acids. In germline, CDR1 is SGHAT, CDR2 FQNNGV. Here the CDR3 reads CASSLISLAGTDTQYF. The DNA for the CDR3 is TGTGCCAGCAGCTTAATCTCTCTAGCGGGCACAGATACGCAGTATTTT.

As for this clone: An end of the junction differs from the germline gene, which may be a read error. The V and J genes are TRBV7-8 and TRBJ2-5; weak D call: TRBD1 (5 bases). The CDR3 has 11 residues. Germline-derived CDR1 and CDR2 are SGHVS and FQNEAQ. CDR3: CAGSQGETQYF. The CDR3 DNA sequence: TGTGCCGGCAGCCAGGGAGAGACCCAGTACTTC.

This sequence joins TRBV30 and TRBJ1-3; no firm D call. The CDR3 is 16 amino acids. Between the trimmed V and J ends, which lost 4 bases and 3 bases, there was a span of 19 bases. The V gene's germline CDR1 is GTSNPN and CDR2 SVGIG (reference sequence). CDR3 residues: CAWIEAGRGFGNTIYF. As DNA, the CDR3 is TGTGCCTGGATTGAGGCCGGCAGAGGATTTGGAAACACCATATATTTT.

The chain couples TRBV19 to TRBJ1-5; D is unclear. The length of the CDR3 is 16 residues. The germline CDR1 and CDR2 sequences are LNHDA and SQIVND (reference sequence). Trimming removed 5 bases from V and 3 bases from J, with 17 bases in between. CDR3 sequence reads: CASSSPVGQDNQPQHF. The DNA of the CDR3 is TGTGCCAGTAGTTCCCCCGTCGGGCAGGACAATCAGCCCCAGCATTTT.

The rearrangement uses TRBV6-2 or TRBV6-3 and TRBJ1-1; D remains ambiguous. The V end was cut by 5 bases, the J end by 2 bases, with 9 bases between. Germline V lookup: CDR1 MNHEY, CDR2 SVGEGT. The CDR3 totals 13 residues. The CDR3 DNA is TGTGCCAGCAGTGACACAATCAACACTGAAGCTTTCTTT. It encodes CASSDTINTEAFF.

V usage is TRBV3-1 (or the pseudogene TRBV3-2) and J usage is TRBJ1-3, with D uncertain. The germline CDR1 and CDR2 sequences are LGHDT and YNNKEL (reference sequence). CDR3 length: 12 residues. Trimming stripped 9 bases from V and 0 bases from J, with 6 bases between. CDR3 sequence reads: CASRNSGNTIYF. The CDR3, as DNA: TGTGCCAGTAGGAACTCTGGAAACACCATATATTTT.

The chain carries TRBV10-3 and TRBJ2-7; no clear D gene. The V gene lost 8 bases and the J gene lost 4 bases, with 9 bases spanning the gap. Germline V gene data show CDR1 as ENHRY and CDR2 as SYGVKD. This CDR3 has 11 amino acids. Here the CDR3 reads CAIGDMYEQYV. The DNA for the CDR3 is TGTGCCATCGGGGATATGTACGAGCAGTACGTC.

J is TRBJ1-5 and V is TRBV19; 7 bases are a match to TRBD1. Trimming removed 7 bases from V and 9 bases from J; junction bases left unmatched: 9. CDR1 and CDR2 from the germline V gene are LNHDA and SQIVND (reference sequence). The CDR3 sequence is 13 residues long. The CDR3 nucleotides read TGTGCCAGTAAGGTCACAGGGGAAGGGCCCCAGCATTTT. This codes for CASKVTGEGPQHF.

The chain joins TRBV12-3 or TRBV12-4 to TRBJ1-6, with D perhaps TRBD1 (5 bases). The CDR3 consists of 13 residues. Trimming took off 5 bases at V and 7 bases at J, with 9 bases between the two ends. The DNA for the CDR3 is TGTGCCAGCAGTGGGGACGGAAATTCACCCCTCCACTTT. Translated, it gives CASSGDGNSPLHF.

This sequence joins TRBV29-1 and TRBJ1-1; 9 bases align to TRBD1. Germline CDR1 is SQVTM and CDR2 is ANQGSEA. V lost 6 bases to trimming and J lost 0 bases; unmatched junction nucleotides: 8. CDR3 length: 15 residues. CDR3 region: CSVPQGASMNTEAFF. CDR3 bases: TGCAGCGTGCCACAGGGGGCTAGCATGAACACTGAAGCTTTCTTT.

This rearrangement joins TRBV27 to TRBJ2-2; D is undetermined. Germline V lookup: CDR1 MNHEY, CDR2 SMNVEV (reference sequence). The CDR3 covers 14 residues. The V gene lost 8 bases and the J gene lost 8 bases, with 18 bases spanning the gap. The CDR3 DNA reads TGTGCCAGCCGACCCCCTAGGGTTGGTGGGGAGCTGTTTTTT. It encodes CASRPPRVGGELFF.

The chain carries TRBV14 and TRBJ1-2; 9 positions match TRBD1. The germline V gene encodes CDR1 SGHDN and CDR2 FVKESK. With 4 bases clipped from V and 6 bases from J, the junction kept 12 bases outside the gene matches. The CDR3 length is 16 residues. CDR3 sequence (DNA): TGTGCCAGCAGCCCCCTGTCTGGGACAGGGTTAGATGGCTACACCTTC. Its translation: CASSPLSGTGLDGYTF.

This chain joins TRBV3-1 (or the pseudogene TRBV3-2) and TRBJ1-2; D perhaps matches TRBD1 (6 bases). There are 16 residues in the CDR3. Trimming took off 4 bases at V and 8 bases at J, with 23 bases between the two ends. CDR1 and CDR2 from the germline V gene are LGHDT and YNNKEL (reference sequence). CDR3 sequence reads: CASSPLLGGGTQGYTF. The DNA for the CDR3 is TGTGCCAGCAGCCCCCTTCTAGGGGGGGGGACACAAGGCTACACCTTC.

The chain links TRBV7-2 to TRBJ1-1; 9 bases are a match to TRBD1. Germline V gene data show CDR1 as SGHTA and CDR2 as FQGNSA. Germline trimming cut 1 base from V and 4 bases from J; bases unmatched to any gene: 7. This CDR3 has 16 residues. As DNA, the CDR3 is TGTGCCAGCAGCTTAGTCGGGACAGGGACGAGCACTGAAGCTTTCTTT. Protein product: CASSLVGTGTSTEAFF.

This chain uses TRBV3-1 (or the pseudogene TRBV3-2) with TRBJ1-4; the D is unclear. The CDR3 covers 13 residues. Trimming pared 4 bases from V and 7 bases from J, leaving 10 bases between. CDR1 is LGHDT, CDR2 YNNKEL, per germline (reference sequence). The CDR3 DNA is TGTGCCAGCAGCCCGAGATTCGGTGAAAAACTGTTTTTT. Translating gives CASSPRFGEKLFF.

The chain carries TRBV10-3 and TRBJ1-1; D is perhaps TRBD1 (6 bases). This CDR3 has 11 residues. Deletions cut 10 bases from V and 4 bases from J, with 10 bases between. Germline-derived CDR1 and CDR2 are ENHRY and SYGVKD. CDR3 coding DNA: TGTGCCAATACAGGGATCACTGAAGCTTTCTTT. This gives the protein CANTGITEAFF.

The V call is TRBV7-2, the J call TRBJ2-5, with 9 bases lining up with TRBD2. This CDR3 comprises 14 residues. Germline V gene data show CDR1 as SGHTA and CDR2 as FQGNSA. V dropped 5 bases and J dropped 1; count of bases not matched to a gene: 2. Here the CDR3 DNA reads TGTGCCAGCAGCCGCGGGGGGGCCCAAGAGACCCAGTACTTC. It encodes CASSRGGAQETQYF.

The chain has TRBV9 and TRBJ2-3, with D perhaps TRBD1 or TRBD2 (8 bases each). V was shortened by 4 bases and J by 2 bases, with 14 bases between the two germline ends. The CDR3 consists of 15 residues. The germline V gene has CDR1 SGDLS and CDR2 YYNGEE. The CDR3 bases are TGTGCCAGCAGCATAGCGGGACAGGACACAGATACGCAGTATTTT. It translates to CASSIAGQDTDTQYF.